Here is one T cell receptor beta chain with its context. As yet, its antigen is unknown. These data are taken from a study of blood T cells in healthy people across ages. Study findings and constraints: The recorded TCR beta diversity per million T cells decreased in a roughly linear manner with age.

Isolated per sample were at least 7 million PBMCs. Trimming took off 5 bases at V and 4 bases at J, with 25 bases between the two ends. The CDR3 consists of 18 residues. The germline CDR1 and CDR2 sequences are SEHNR and FQNEAQ (reference sequence). Sample-barcoded 5' priming and a J-beta primer mix drove a second PCR of roughly 6 to 12 cycles. Each CDR3 protein is one row after TCRdb ran MiXCR on the 5' RACE reads. The sample shows around 1,800,000 distinct CDR3 sequences, about 39% of them seen only once. This clonotype was sampled from a human donor in good health. The source material was blood. The V call is TRBV7-9, the J call TRBJ2-3, with D possibly being TRBD2 (7 bases). CDR3 nucleotide sequence: TGTGCCAGCAGCCCCCCCCATGGAGGGGGGGCCAGATCAGATACGCAGTATTTT. Amino acids: CASSPPHGGGARSDTQYF.